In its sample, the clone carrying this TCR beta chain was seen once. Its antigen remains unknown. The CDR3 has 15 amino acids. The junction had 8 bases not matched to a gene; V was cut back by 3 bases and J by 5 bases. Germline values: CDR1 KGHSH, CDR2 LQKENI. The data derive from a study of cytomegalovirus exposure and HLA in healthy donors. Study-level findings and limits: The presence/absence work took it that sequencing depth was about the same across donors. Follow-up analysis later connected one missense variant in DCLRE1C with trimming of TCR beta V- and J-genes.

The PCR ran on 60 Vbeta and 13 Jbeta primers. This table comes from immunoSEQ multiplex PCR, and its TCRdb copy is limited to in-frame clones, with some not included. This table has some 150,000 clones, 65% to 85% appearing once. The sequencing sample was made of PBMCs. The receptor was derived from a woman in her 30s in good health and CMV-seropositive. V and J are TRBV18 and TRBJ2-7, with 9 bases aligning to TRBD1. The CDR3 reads CASSPPSGTGNEQYF. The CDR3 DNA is TGTGCCAGCTCACCGCCTTCCGGGACAGGGAACGAGCAGTACTTC.